This paragraph covers one T cell receptor (beta chain) sequence. Recruited during active infection, patients (from Seattle) were subsequently followed longitudinally. The data belong to a study of blood T cell repertoires in COVID-19. Study at large: There were acute and convalescent COVID-19 samples, and they came from the United States, Italy and Spain.

This CDR3 has 15 amino acids. V was cut by 1 base and J by 2 bases, with 9 bases left in between. The germline V gene encodes CDR1 MGHRA and CDR2 YSYEKL. Data came from immunoSEQ multiplex PCR; TCRdb stores just in-frame clones and leaves some out. The sample lists about 94,000 clones, around 67% seen once, with about 3.9% in the top ten. This chain joins TRBV4-1 and TRBJ2-1, with a weak D call TRBD2 (5 bases). This sequence was found in a man between 70 and 80 years old with COVID-19, enrolled during active disease. The sequencing input was peripheral blood. For the CDR3, the DNA is TGCGCCAGCAGCCAAGGGCTAGCCCCCTACAATGAGCAGTTCTTC. Translating it yields CASSQGLAPYNEQFF.